These 8 T cell receptor beta chains came from one sample sequenced in a study of spatial heterogeneity in lung cancer. A single record per CDR3 protein comes from TCRdb applying MiXCR to the 5' RACE reads. The sample has 13,000 or so distinct CDR3 sequences, roughly 3.9% seen once. Time point denoted: sample taken at primary tumor resection. From tumor, nontumor lung or frozen PBMC, whole RNA was taken unsorted for sequencing. Here the sequenced sample was PBMCs, taken at surgery. These receptors all stem from a male donor with early-stage non-small cell lung cancer.

In its sample, this clonotype is medium-sized. The library was built for alpha chains, so this beta chain is an off-target read and its size means little. The chain employs TRBV9 and TRBJ1-1, with a possible D match to TRBD1 (6 bases). The CDR3 spans 16 residues. V lost 4 bases and J lost 3, with 19 bases in between. Germline CDR1 and CDR2: SGDLS and YYNGEE. Written as DNA, the CDR3 is TGTGCCAGCAGCTCCGGGACACTTCGGTGGGACACTGAAGCTTTCTTT. Residues: CASSSGTLRWDTEAFF.

Ten or more counts support this clonotype. This beta chain is off target for a library built for alpha chains, so its abundance means little. The chain joins TRBV7-2 to TRBJ1-1; maybe TRBD1 (6 bases). The CDR3 sequence is 15 residues long. V was pared by 1 base and J by 3 bases, with 12 bases between. Germline-derived CDR1 and CDR2 are SGHTA and FQGNSA. In DNA, the CDR3 is TGTGCCAGCAGCTTAGTGGGGGCCGGGGACACTGAAGCTTTCTTT. Translated: CASSLVGAGDTEAFF.

The sample holds a few counts of this clonotype. This beta chain is a stray read from a library made for alpha chains; its abundance is not meaningful. The chain links TRBV3-1 to TRBJ2-1, with 9 bases fitting TRBD2. Germline loops: CDR1 LGHDT, CDR2 YNNKEL (reference sequence). The CDR3 runs to 16 residues. V was pared by 0 bases and J by 7 bases, with 7 bases of the junction left unmatched. The CDR3 region has the DNA TGTGCCAGCAGCCAAGAACCGCGGGAGGGCTCGAATGAGCAGTTCTTC. It encodes CASSQEPREGSNEQFF.

The table lists this clonotype with many counts. This beta chain appears as a stray read in a library generated for alpha chains; its size is not informative. The rearrangement uses TRBV28 and TRBJ1-5; perhaps TRBD1 as D (5 bases). This CDR3 is built from 12 residues. V gave up 9 bases and J gave up 5 bases, with 11 bases separating them. Germline lookup yields CDR1 MDHEN and CDR2 SYDVKM. The DNA of the CDR3 is TGTGCCAGTACCTGGGGGGATCAGCCCCAGCATTTT. This translates into CASTWGDQPQHF.

This clonotype was seen many times. This beta chain is an unintended read in a library built for alpha chains; its size means little. The genes are TRBV5-1 and TRBJ2-6; D might be TRBD2 (5 bases). The CDR3 has 16 residues. CDR1 and CDR2 from the germline V gene are SGHRS and YFSETQ. Trimming shortened V by 0 bases and J by 2 bases, and 9 bases separated the two germline ends. The CDR3 sequence is CASSLAPGTGANVLTF. The CDR3 DNA sequence: TGCGCCAGCAGCTTGGCCCCGGGAACTGGGGCCAACGTCCTGACTTTC.

In its sample, this clonotype is medium-sized. As an off-target read in a library built for alpha chains, this beta chain has a frequency of little significance. Written as DNA, the CDR3 is TGTGCCAGCAGCCGAATTTACGAGCAGTACTTC. Translating gives CASSRIYEQYF. This chain links TRBV7-9 with TRBJ2-7; D is uncertain. The CDR3 totals 11 residues. In germline, CDR1 is SEHNR, CDR2 FQNEAQ (reference sequence). Trimming removed 5 bases at V and 4 bases at J, with 6 bases between.

Worth noting for this clonotype: This beta chain is an off-target read within a library intended for alpha chains, so its frequency means little. The rearrangement joins TRBV12-3 or TRBV12-4 to TRBJ1-2; 7 bases are a match to TRBD1. The J segment lost 6 bases and the V segment lost 3 bases, leaving 7 bases of the junction unmatched. CDR3 length: 14 amino acids. CDR3 amino acids: CASSFGRGVHGYTF. The CDR3 region has the DNA TGTGCCAGCAGTTTCGGCAGGGGGGTCCATGGCTACACCTTC.

The table lists this clonotype with many counts. This beta chain is an off-target read within a library intended for alpha chains, so its frequency means little. This chain uses TRBV7-8 with TRBJ2-1, with 13 bases fitting TRBD2. CDR1 is SGHVS and CDR2 is FQNEAQ in the germline V gene. The J segment lost 7 bases and the V segment lost 5 bases, leaving 5 bases of the junction unmatched. This CDR3 has 15 amino acids. CDR3 DNA sequence: TGTGCCAGCAGCCCCGGACTAGCGGGAGAAAATGAGCAGTTCTTC. Translation: CASSPGLAGENEQFF. The full variable domain, with the rest looked up from reference TRBV7-8 and TRBJ2-1, is GAGVSQSPRYKVAKRGQDVALRCDPISGHVSLFWYQQALGQGPEFLTYFQNEAQLDKSGLPSDRFFAERPEGSVSTLKIQRTQQEDSAVYLCASSPGLAGENEQFFGPGTRLTVL.